A selection of T cell receptor beta chains follows, all from one sample in a study of blood T cell repertoires in COVID-19. TCRdb keeps only in-frame clones here, not all; method: immunoSEQ multiplex PCR. The profile shows about 260,000 clones, about 88% of them singletons. Sample: PBMCs or T cells enriched from blood (not recorded which). The receptors derive from a woman in her forties or fifties who had recovered from COVID-19. CDR3s include the opening cysteine and the closing phenylalanine or tryptophan. A D gene is named only where the DNA matches it firmly. Size is omitted from some rows. Given values are once, few, many or a class for expanded clones.

J gene: TRBJ2-2
clone size: .
D gene: .
V gene: TRBV7-2
CDR3 protein: CASSLQANTGELFF
CDR3 DNA: TGTGCCAGCAGCTTGCAGGCTAACACCGGGGAGCTGTTTTTT

J gene: TRBJ2-7
clone size: .
D gene: TRBD1
V gene: TRBV28
CDR3 protein: CASSPRDRTYEQYF
CDR3 DNA: TGTGCCAGCAGTCCACGGGACAGGACCTACGAGCAGTACTTC

J gene: TRBJ2-1
clone size: .
D gene: TRBD2
V gene: TRBV7-9
CDR3 protein: CASSAQPGLAMNNEQFF
CDR3 DNA: TGTGCCAGCAGCGCGCAACCGGGACTAGCGATGAACAATGAGCAGTTCTTC

J gene: TRBJ2-5
clone size: .
D gene: TRBD2
V gene: TRBV10-3
CDR3 protein: CAISEYELAGGFAETQYF
CDR3 DNA: TGTGCCATCAGTGAATATGAACTAGCGGGAGGTTTTGCGGAGACCCAGTACTTC

J gene: TRBJ2-7
clone size: .
D gene: .
V gene: TRBV7-6
CDR3 protein: CASSLLGGEQYF
CDR3 DNA: TGTGCCAGCAGCTTGTTAGGGGGCGAGCAGTACTTC

J gene: TRBJ1-5
clone size: .
D gene: TRBD1
V gene: TRBV3-1/TRBV3-2
CDR3 protein: CASSPDRGTQPQHF
CDR3 DNA: TGTGCCAGCAGCCCCGACAGGGGAACTCAGCCCCAGCATTTT

J gene: TRBJ2-1
clone size: .
D gene: .
V gene: TRBV19
CDR3 protein: CASINRGQGSNEQFF
CDR3 DNA: TGTGCCAGTATTAACCGGGGACAAGGGAGCAATGAGCAGTTCTTC

J gene: TRBJ2-7
clone size: .
D gene: TRBD1
V gene: TRBV6-5
CDR3 protein: CATLIGQGSYEQYF
CDR3 DNA: TGTGCCACCCTGATTGGACAGGGCTCCTACGAGCAGTACTTC

J gene: TRBJ2-1
clone size: .
D gene: TRBD2
V gene: TRBV19
CDR3 protein: CASSPSGPQIYNEQFF
CDR3 DNA: TGTGCCAGTAGCCCTAGCGGGCCTCAAATTTACAATGAGCAGTTCTTC

J gene: TRBJ2-7
clone size: .
D gene: TRBD2
V gene: TRBV28
CDR3 protein: CASSPREGLYEQYF
CDR3 DNA: TGTGCCAGCAGTCCTCGGGAGGGCCTATACGAGCAGTACTTC

J gene: TRBJ2-5
clone size: .
D gene: TRBD2
V gene: TRBV9
CDR3 protein: CASSGGAGVWETQYF
CDR3 DNA: TGTGCCAGCAGCGGTGGAGCGGGAGTGTGGGAGACCCAGTACTTC

J gene: TRBJ2-1
clone size: .
D gene: TRBD2
V gene: TRBV28
CDR3 protein: CASSSPGKRERVTYEQFF
CDR3 DNA: TGTGCCAGCAGTTCTCCGGGGAAGCGGGAGAGGGTTACGTATGAGCAGTTCTTC

J gene: TRBJ2-7
clone size: .
D gene: TRBD2
V gene: TRBV5-1
CDR3 protein: CASSFTSGPFYEQYF
CDR3 DNA: TGCGCCAGCAGCTTCACTAGCGGACCGTTCTACGAGCAGTACTTC

J gene: TRBJ1-3
clone size: .
D gene: .
V gene: TRBV6-5
CDR3 protein: CASNVGGGSGNTIYF
CDR3 DNA: TGTGCCAGCAACGTGGGGGGGGGTTCTGGAAACACCATATATTTT

J gene: TRBJ1-2
clone size: .
D gene: .
V gene: TRBV5-6
CDR3 protein: CASSSLSGGNYGYTF
CDR3 DNA: TGTGCCAGCAGCTCGCTTAGCGGGGGTAACTATGGCTACACCTTC

J gene: TRBJ2-5
clone size: .
D gene: TRBD2
V gene: TRBV5-4
CDR3 protein: CASSWGTSGRASRETQYF
CDR3 DNA: TGTGCCAGCAGCTGGGGGACTAGCGGGAGGGCGAGCAGGGAGACCCAGTACTTC

J gene: TRBJ2-7
clone size: once
D gene: .
V gene: TRBV4-2
CDR3 protein: CASSQDPPPTHSYEQYF
CDR3 DNA: TGTGCCAGCAGCCAAGACCCCCCCCCTACGCACTCCTACGAGCAGTACTTC

J gene: TRBJ2-7
clone size: .
D gene: .
V gene: TRBV11-1
CDR3 protein: CASSLDKSYEQYF
CDR3 DNA: TGTGCCAGCAGCTTAGACAAGTCCTACGAGCAGTACTTC

J gene: TRBJ1-5
clone size: .
D gene: .
V gene: TRBV10-3
CDR3 protein: CAIQGEAINQPQHF
CDR3 DNA: TGTGCCATACAGGGCGAGGCAATCAATCAGCCCCAGCATTTT

J gene: TRBJ2-1
clone size: .
D gene: .
V gene: TRBV27
CDR3 protein: CASRRDRPSYNEQFF
CDR3 DNA: TGTGCCAGCAGGCGAGACAGACCTTCCTACAATGAGCAGTTCTTC

J gene: TRBJ2-7
clone size: .
D gene: .
V gene: TRBV30
CDR3 protein: CAWSVNYEQYF
CDR3 DNA: TGTGCCTGGAGTGTTAACTACGAGCAGTACTTC

J gene: TRBJ1-2
clone size: .
D gene: .
V gene: TRBV7-2
CDR3 protein: CASSLVSGANGYTF
CDR3 DNA: TGTGCCAGCAGCTTAGTATCAGGGGCCAATGGCTACACCTTC

J gene: TRBJ1-1
clone size: few
D gene: .
V gene: TRBV15
CDR3 protein: CATSREQLNTEAFF
CDR3 DNA: TGTGCCACCAGCAGAGAACAGCTGAACACTGAAGCTTTCTTT

J gene: TRBJ2-1
clone size: .
D gene: TRBD2
V gene: TRBV4-2
CDR3 protein: CASSQATLTSGGTYNEQFF
CDR3 DNA: TGTGCCAGCAGCCAAGCGACCCTAACTAGCGGGGGGACCTACAATGAGCAGTTCTTC

J gene: TRBJ1-1
clone size: .
D gene: .
V gene: TRBV6-5
CDR3 protein: CASSYTRGNTEAFF
CDR3 DNA: TGTGCCAGCAGTTACACCCGGGGGAACACTGAAGCTTTCTTT

J gene: TRBJ2-7
clone size: .
D gene: TRBD1
V gene: TRBV6-5
CDR3 protein: CASSYSNRGSYEQYF
CDR3 DNA: TGTGCCAGCAGTTACTCTAACAGGGGTTCCTACGAGCAGTACTTC

J gene: TRBJ2-5
clone size: .
D gene: .
V gene: TRBV28
CDR3 protein: CASSSGTFTAETQYF
CDR3 DNA: TGTGCCAGCAGTTCCGGGACTTTTACTGCAGAGACCCAGTACTTC

J gene: TRBJ2-7
clone size: .
D gene: TRBD2
V gene: TRBV7-2
CDR3 protein: CASSSTGGLAGSRAEQYF
CDR3 DNA: TGTGCCAGCAGCTCAACGGGGGGACTAGCGGGATCTAGGGCCGAGCAGTACTTC

J gene: TRBJ1-4
clone size: .
D gene: .
V gene: TRBV18
CDR3 protein: CASSPLAWEKLFF
CDR3 DNA: TGTGCCAGCTCGCCGCTGGCATGGGAAAAACTGTTTTTT

J gene: TRBJ1-5
clone size: .
D gene: .
V gene: TRBV19
CDR3 protein: CASKVLDRDDQPQHF
CDR3 DNA: TGTGCCAGTAAAGTATTGGACAGAGATGATCAGCCCCAGCATTTT

J gene: TRBJ2-7
clone size: .
D gene: .
V gene: TRBV12-2
CDR3 protein: CASRYPPGVRSYEQYF
CDR3 DNA: TGTGCAAGTCGCTACCCGCCCGGAGTTCGGTCCTACGAGCAGTACTTC

J gene: TRBJ2-7
clone size: .
D gene: TRBD2
V gene: TRBV18
CDR3 protein: CASSPPGLAGAEQYF
CDR3 DNA: TGTGCCAGCTCACCACCGGGACTAGCGGGAGCCGAGCAGTACTTC

J gene: TRBJ2-2
clone size: once
D gene: TRBD2
V gene: TRBV4-3
CDR3 protein: CASSQGGGSITGELFF
CDR3 DNA: TGCGCCAGCAGCCAAGGGGGAGGGAGTATCACCGGGGAGCTGTTTTTT

J gene: TRBJ2-3
clone size: .
D gene: TRBD2
V gene: TRBV6-2/TRBV6-3
CDR3 protein: CASSYSPLAGDTQYF
CDR3 DNA: TGTGCCAGCAGTTACTCTCCGCTAGCGGGAGATACGCAGTATTTT

J gene: TRBJ1-2
clone size: .
D gene: .
V gene: TRBV28
CDR3 protein: CASRPTGKTLGGYTF
CDR3 DNA: TGTGCCAGCAGACCTACAGGCAAAACCCTAGGTGGCTACACCTTC